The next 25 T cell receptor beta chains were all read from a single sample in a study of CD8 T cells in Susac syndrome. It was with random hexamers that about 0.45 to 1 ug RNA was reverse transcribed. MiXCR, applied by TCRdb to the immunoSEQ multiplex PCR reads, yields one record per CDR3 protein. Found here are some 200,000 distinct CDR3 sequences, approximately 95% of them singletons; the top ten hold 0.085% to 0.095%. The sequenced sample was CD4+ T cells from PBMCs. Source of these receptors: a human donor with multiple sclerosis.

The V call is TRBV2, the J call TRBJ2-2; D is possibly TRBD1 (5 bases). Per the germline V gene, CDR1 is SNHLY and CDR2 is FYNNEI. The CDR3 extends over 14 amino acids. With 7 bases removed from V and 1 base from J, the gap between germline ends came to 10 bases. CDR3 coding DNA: TGTGCCAGCACCGTTACAGGGAACACCGGGGAGCTGTTTTTT. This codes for CASTVTGNTGELFF. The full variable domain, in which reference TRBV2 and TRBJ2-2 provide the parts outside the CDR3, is EPEVTQTPSHQVTQMGQEVILRCVPISNHLYFYWYRQILGQKVEFLVSFYNNEISEKSEIFDDQFSVERPDGSNFTLKIRSTKLEDSAMYFCASTVTGNTGELFFGEGSRLTVL.

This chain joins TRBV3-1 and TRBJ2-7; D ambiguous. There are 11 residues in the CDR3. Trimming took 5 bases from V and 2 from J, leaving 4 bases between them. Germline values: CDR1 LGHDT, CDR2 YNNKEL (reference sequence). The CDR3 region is CASSTAYEQYF. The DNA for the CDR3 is TGTGCCAGCAGCACGGCCTACGAGCAGTACTTC.

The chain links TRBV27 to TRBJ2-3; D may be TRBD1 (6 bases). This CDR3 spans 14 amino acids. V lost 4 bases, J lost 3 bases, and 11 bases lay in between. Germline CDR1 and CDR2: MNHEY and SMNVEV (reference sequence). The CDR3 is CASSYRQATDTQYF. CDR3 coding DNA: TGTGCCAGCAGTTACCGACAGGCGACAGATACGCAGTATTTT.

CDR3 loop: CSVEFRLAGDTQYF. The CDR3 DNA reads TGCAGCGTTGAATTCCGTTTAGCGGGAGACACGCAGTATTTT. The rearrangement uses TRBV29-1 and TRBJ2-3; TRBD2 agrees at 9 bases. The J segment lost 9 bases and the V segment lost 2 bases, leaving 9 bases of the junction unmatched. Germline CDR1 is SQVTM and CDR2 is ANQGSEA. The CDR3 consists of 14 residues.

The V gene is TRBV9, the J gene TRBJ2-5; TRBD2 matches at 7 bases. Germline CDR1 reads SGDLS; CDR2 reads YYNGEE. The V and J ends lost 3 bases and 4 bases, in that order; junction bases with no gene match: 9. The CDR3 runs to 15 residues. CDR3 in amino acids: CASSDQAGGGETQYF. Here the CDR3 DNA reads TGTGCCAGCAGCGATCAGGCGGGCGGGGGAGAGACCCAGTACTTC.

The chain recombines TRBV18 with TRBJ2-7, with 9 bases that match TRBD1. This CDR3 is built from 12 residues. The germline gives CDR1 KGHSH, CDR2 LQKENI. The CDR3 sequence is CASSPGDRDRVV. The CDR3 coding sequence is TGTGCCAGCTCACCGGGTGATCGGGACAGGGTTGTC.

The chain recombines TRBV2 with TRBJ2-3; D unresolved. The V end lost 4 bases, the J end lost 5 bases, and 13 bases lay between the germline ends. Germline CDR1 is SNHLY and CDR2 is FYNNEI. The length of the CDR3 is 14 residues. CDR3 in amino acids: CASSASRSKDTQYF. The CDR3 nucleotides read TGTGCCAGCAGTGCGTCGAGGTCTAAAGATACGCAGTATTTT.

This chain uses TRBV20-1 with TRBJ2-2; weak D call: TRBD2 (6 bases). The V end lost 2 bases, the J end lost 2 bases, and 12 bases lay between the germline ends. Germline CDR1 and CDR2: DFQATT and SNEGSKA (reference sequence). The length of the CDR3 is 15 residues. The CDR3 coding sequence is TGCAGTGCTAGAAAACGGGGGAGAAACACCGGGGAGCTGTTTTTT. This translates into CSARKRGRNTGELFF.

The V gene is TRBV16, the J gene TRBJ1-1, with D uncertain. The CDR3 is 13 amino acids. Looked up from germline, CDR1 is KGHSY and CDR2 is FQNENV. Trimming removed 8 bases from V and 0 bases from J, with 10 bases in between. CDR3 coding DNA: TGTGCCAGCCGCAGGCCCCTGAACACTGAAGCTTTCTTT. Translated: CASRRPLNTEAFF.

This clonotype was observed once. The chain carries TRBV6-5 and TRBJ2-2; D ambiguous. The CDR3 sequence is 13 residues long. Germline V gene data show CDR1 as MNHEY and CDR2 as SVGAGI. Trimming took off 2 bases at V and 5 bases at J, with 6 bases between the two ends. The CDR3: CASSYVPTGELFF. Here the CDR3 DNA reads TGTGCCAGCAGTTACGTTCCGACCGGGGAGCTGTTTTTT.

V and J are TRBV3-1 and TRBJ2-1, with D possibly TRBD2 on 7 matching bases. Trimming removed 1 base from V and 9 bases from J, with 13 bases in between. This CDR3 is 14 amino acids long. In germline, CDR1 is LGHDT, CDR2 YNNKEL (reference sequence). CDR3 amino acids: CASSQGGGWGEQFF. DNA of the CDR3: TGTGCCAGCAGCCAAGGGGGGGGCTGGGGTGAGCAGTTCTTC.

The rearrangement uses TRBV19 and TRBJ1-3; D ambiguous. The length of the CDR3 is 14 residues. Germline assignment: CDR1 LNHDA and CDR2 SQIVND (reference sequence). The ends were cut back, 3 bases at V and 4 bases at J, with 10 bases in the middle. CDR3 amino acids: CASSMLGGGNTIYF. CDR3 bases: TGTGCCAGTAGTATGCTGGGAGGCGGAAACACCATATATTTT.

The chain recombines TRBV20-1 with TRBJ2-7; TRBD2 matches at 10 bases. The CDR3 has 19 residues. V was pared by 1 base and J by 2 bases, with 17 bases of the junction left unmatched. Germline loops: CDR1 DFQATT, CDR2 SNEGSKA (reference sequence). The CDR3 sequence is CSARARWSGGGVLPYEQYF. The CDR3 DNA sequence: TGCAGTGCTAGAGCGCGGTGGAGCGGGGGGGGAGTTTTACCCTACGAGCAGTACTTC.

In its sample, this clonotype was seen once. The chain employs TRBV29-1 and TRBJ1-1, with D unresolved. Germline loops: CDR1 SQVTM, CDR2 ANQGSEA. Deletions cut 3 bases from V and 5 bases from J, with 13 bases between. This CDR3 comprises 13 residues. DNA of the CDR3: TGCAGCGTTGATGTAGGGAGGGCGACTGAAGCTTTCTTT. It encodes CSVDVGRATEAFF.

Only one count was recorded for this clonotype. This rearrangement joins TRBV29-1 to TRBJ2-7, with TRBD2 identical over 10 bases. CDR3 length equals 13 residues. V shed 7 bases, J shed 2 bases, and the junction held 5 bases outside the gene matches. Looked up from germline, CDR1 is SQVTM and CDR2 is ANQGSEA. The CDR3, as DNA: TGCAGCGCTCGACTAGCGGGTCCCTACGAGCAGTACTTC. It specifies CSARLAGPYEQYF.

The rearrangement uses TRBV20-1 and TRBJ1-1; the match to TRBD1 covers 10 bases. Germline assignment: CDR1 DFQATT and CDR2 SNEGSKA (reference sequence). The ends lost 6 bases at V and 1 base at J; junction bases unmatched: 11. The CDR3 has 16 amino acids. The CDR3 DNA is TGCAGTGCCCTGACAGGGGGCCGACCAAAGAACACTGAAGCTTTCTTT. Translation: CSALTGGRPKNTEAFF.

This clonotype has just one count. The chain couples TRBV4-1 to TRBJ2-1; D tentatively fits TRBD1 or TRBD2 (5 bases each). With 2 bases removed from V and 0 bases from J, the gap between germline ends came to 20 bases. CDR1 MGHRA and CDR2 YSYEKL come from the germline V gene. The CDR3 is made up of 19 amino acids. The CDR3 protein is CASSQLEGPTHFSYNEQFF. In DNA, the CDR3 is TGCGCCAGCAGCCAACTAGAGGGGCCTACACACTTCTCCTACAATGAGCAGTTCTTC.

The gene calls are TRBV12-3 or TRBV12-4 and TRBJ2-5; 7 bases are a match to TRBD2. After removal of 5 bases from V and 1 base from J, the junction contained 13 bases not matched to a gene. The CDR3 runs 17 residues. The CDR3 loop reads CASSPGTTARTQETQYF. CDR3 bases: TGTGCCAGCAGTCCCGGGACTACCGCCCGCACCCAAGAGACCCAGTACTTC.

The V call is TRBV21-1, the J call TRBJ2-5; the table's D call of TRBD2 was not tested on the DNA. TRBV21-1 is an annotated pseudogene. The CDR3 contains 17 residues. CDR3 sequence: CASSKAGLLAPKETQYF. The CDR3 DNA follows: TGTGCCAGCAGCAAAGCGGGCCTACTAGCGCCTAAAGAGACCCAGTACTTC.

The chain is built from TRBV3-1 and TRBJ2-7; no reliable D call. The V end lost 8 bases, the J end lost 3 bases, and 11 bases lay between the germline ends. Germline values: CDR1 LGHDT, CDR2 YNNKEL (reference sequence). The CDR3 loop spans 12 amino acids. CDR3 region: CASGIWGYEQYF. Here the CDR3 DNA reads TGTGCCAGCGGGATTTGGGGCTACGAGCAGTACTTC.

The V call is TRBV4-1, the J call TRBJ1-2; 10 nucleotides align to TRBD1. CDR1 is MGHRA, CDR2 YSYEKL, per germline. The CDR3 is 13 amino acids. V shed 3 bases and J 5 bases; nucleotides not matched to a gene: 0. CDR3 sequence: CASSQGQGYGYTF. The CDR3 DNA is TGCGCCAGCAGCCAGGGACAGGGGTATGGCTACACCTTC.

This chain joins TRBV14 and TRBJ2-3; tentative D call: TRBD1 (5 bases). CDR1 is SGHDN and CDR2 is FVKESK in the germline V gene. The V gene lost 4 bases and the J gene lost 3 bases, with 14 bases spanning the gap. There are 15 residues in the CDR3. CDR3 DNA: TGTGCCAGCAGCCGTCGACAGTCGGAGACAGATACGCAGTATTTT. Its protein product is CASSRRQSETDTQYF.

The CDR3 protein is CASSLVALGTLSYEQYF. The CDR3 DNA sequence: TGTGCCAGCAGCTTAGTTGCTTTGGGGACACTCTCCTACGAGCAGTACTTC. This chain uses TRBV7-2 with TRBJ2-7, with TRBD1 as a possible D gene (6 bases). Trimming pared 1 base from V and 0 bases from J, leaving 16 bases between. Looked up from germline, CDR1 is SGHTA and CDR2 is FQGNSA. The CDR3 runs 17 residues.

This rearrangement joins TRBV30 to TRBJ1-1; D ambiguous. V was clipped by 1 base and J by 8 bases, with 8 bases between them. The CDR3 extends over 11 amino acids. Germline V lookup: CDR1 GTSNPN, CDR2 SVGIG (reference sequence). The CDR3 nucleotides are TGTGCCTGGAGTGGGCAGATCGAAGCTTTCTTT. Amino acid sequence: CAWSGQIEAFF.

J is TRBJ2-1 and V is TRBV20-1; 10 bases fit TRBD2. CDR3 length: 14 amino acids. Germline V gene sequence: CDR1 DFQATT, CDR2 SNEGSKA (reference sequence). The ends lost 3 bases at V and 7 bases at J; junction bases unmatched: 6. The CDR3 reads CSARGLAGVNEQFF. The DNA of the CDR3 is TGCAGTGCTAGGGGGCTAGCGGGAGTGAATGAGCAGTTCTTC.